This T cell receptor (beta chain) is drawn from a study of blood T cell repertoires in COVID-19. Overall study: The samples span acute and convalescent COVID-19 from the United States, Italy and Spain. In each case, the material was cDNA or gDNA derived from T cells, B-cell-depleted T cells, or PBMCs.

Original processing notes: Nucleated cell number was recorded as an estimate derived from reference gene primer amplification. The repertoire was sequenced with immunoSEQ multiplex PCR; TCRdb's copy has only in-frame clones and lacks some. V and J calls and clone size follow that table, whereas D and trimming were derived from the DNA. The sample has 200,000 to 300,000 clones, about nine tenths seen once; the top ten hold about 4%. V was trimmed by 3 bases and J by 1 base, leaving 18 bases between them. The CDR3 totals 17 residues. Per the germline V gene, CDR1 is MNHEY and CDR2 is SMNVEV (reference sequence).

The source is a woman between 40 and 50 years old with acute or convalescent COVID-19. The chain recombines TRBV27 with TRBJ1-2, with D maybe TRBD1 (6 bases). Sequenced sample: peripheral blood. The CDR3 here is CASSFVYRQDLNYGYTF. The DNA of the CDR3 is TGTGCCAGCAGTTTCGTCTATCGACAGGACCTTAACTATGGCTACACCTTC.